The clone carrying this T cell receptor beta chain came up once. Using immunoSEQ multiplex PCR, the repertoire was profiled, and TCRdb retains in-frame clones only, with some absent. The data show 200,000 to 250,000 clones, with 80% to 90% seen just once and under 2% held by the top ten. Germline V gene data show CDR1 as LNHNV and CDR2 as YYDKDF (reference sequence). The CDR3 length is 15 residues. Trimming took off 2 bases at V and 5 bases at J, with 15 bases between the two ends. This sample is part of a study of blood T cell repertoires in COVID-19. Two negative PCRs, clearance, or symptom resolution were required of recovered Cohort 3 donors.

This TCR came from a middle-aged man who had recovered from COVID-19. J is TRBJ2-5 and V is TRBV15; D gene unclear. Sequenced material: PBMCs or T cells enriched from blood (not recorded which). DNA of the CDR3: TGTGCCACCAGCAGAAATTTCGGGTTTGGGGAGACCCAGTACTTC. Translated, it gives CATSRNFGFGETQYF.